This T cell receptor (beta chain) was captured in a study of control samples from healthy donors and cancer patients. The method was immunoSEQ multiplex PCR; TCRdb's version includes in-frame clones alone and lacks a portion of them. The sample has 150,000 to 200,000 clones, approximately 90% seen once. Trimming removed 5 bases at V and 5 bases at J, with 15 bases between. This CDR3 is 14 amino acids long. Germline V CDR1 and CDR2: SEHNR, FQNEAQ (reference sequence). There are a few counts of this clone. This TCR derives from a man aged 25 to 40 in good health. The chain uses TRBV7-9 and TRBJ1-1, with D possibly matching TRBD1 (5 bases). Sample: blood. The CDR3 bases are TGTGCCAGCAGCCAAGGAGGGACGAGGACTGAAGCTTTCTTT. Translated: CASSQGGTRTEAFF.